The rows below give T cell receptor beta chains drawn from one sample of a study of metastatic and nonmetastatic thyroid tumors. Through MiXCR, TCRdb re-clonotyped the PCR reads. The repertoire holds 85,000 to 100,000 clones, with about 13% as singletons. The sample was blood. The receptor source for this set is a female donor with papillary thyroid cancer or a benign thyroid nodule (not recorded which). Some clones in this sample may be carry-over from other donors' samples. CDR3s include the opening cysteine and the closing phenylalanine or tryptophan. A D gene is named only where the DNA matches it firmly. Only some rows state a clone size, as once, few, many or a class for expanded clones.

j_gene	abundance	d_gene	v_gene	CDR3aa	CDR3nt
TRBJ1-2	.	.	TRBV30	CAWRYSGFYGYTF	TGTGCCTGGAGGTATAGTGGGTTCTATGGCTACACCTTC
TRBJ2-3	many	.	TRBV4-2	CASSQDLRVTDTQYF	TGTGCCAGCAGCCAAGATTTAAGGGTGACAGATACGCAGTATTTT
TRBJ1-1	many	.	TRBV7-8	CASTLSVGGTEAFF	TGTGCCAGCACCTTATCGGTGGGGGGCACTGAAGCTTTCTTT
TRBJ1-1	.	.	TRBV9	CASSVGGDTEAFF	TGTGCCAGCAGCGTGGGCGGCGACACTGAAGCTTTCTTT
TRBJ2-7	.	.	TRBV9	CASSSRDSSGPSSYEQYF	TGTGCCAGCAGCTCTAGGGACAGTAGCGGGCCAAGCTCCTACGAGCAGTACTTC
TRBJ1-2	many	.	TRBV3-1	CATRGGSTNYGYTF	TGTGCTACGCGGGGGGGCTCCACTAACTATGGCTACACCTTC
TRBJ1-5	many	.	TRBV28	CASGTGRLHSNQPQHF	TGTGCCAGCGGAACGGGACGGCTCCATAGCAATCAGCCCCAGCATTTT
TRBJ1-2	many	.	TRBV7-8	CASSAVINYGYTF	TGTGCCAGCAGCGCAGTAATTAACTATGGCTACACCTTC
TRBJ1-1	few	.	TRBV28	CASSLWGGALVTEAFF	TGTGCCAGCAGTTTATGGGGGGGGGCTCTGGTCACTGAAGCTTTCTTT
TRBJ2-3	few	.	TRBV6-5	CASSYSNVLSTDTQYF	TGTGCCAGCAGTTACTCGAATGTTTTAAGCACAGATACGCAGTATTTT
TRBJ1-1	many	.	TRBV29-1	CSATGNFKTEAFF	TGCAGCGCTACGGGGAACTTTAAGACTGAAGCTTTCTTT
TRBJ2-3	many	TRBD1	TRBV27	CASSLSGQLTDTQYF	TGTGCCAGCAGTTTATCGGGACAGCTCACAGATACGCAGTATTTT
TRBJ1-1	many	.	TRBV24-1	CATSDFNTEAFF	TGTGCCACCAGTGATTTCAACACTGAAGCTTTCTTT
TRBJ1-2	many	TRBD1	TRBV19	CASRTGNYGYTF	TGTGCCAGTCGGACAGGGAACTATGGCTACACCTTC
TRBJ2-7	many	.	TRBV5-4	CASSFLAEQYF	TGTGCCAGCAGCTTCCTAGCAGAGCAGTACTTC
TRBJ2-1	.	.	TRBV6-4	CASSDRRPVTGVVSYNEQFF	TGTGCCAGCAGTGACAGACGTCCCGTGACAGGTGTAGTCTCCTACAATGAGCAGTTCTTC
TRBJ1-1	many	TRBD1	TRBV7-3	CASSAQGAGTEAFF	TGTGCCAGCAGCGCCCAGGGGGCGGGAACTGAAGCTTTCTTT
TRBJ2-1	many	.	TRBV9	CASSDRHGSYNEQFF	TGTGCCAGCAGCGACCGACACGGCTCGTACAATGAGCAGTTCTTC
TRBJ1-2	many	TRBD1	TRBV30	CAGGQGNYGYTF	TGTGCCGGAGGACAGGGGAACTATGGCTACACCTTC
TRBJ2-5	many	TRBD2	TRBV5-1	CASRRSSGAMETQYF	TGCGCCAGCAGACGATCTAGCGGGGCTATGGAGACCCAGTACTTC
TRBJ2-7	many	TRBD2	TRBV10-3	CAISDGLADSHYEQYF	TGTGCCATCAGTGATGGACTAGCGGACTCTCACTACGAGCAGTACTTC
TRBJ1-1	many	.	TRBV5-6	CASSLFQGLNTEAFF	TGTGCCAGCAGCTTATTCCAGGGGTTGAACACTGAAGCTTTCTTT
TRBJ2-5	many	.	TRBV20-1	CSASRAVQETQYF	TGCAGTGCTAGCCGGGCCGTTCAAGAGACCCAGTACTTC
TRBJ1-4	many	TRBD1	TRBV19	CASSTTRTGLNEKLFF	TGTGCCAGTAGTACGACGCGGACAGGATTAAATGAAAAACTGTTTTTT
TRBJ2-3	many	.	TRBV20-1	CSALPFWDPLAGRSTDTQYF	TGCAGTGCTCTCCCTTTCTGGGACCCACTGGCGGGACGAAGCACAGATACGCAGTATTTT
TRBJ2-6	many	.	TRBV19	CATRPGSGANVLTF	TGTGCCACACGACCCGGCTCTGGGGCCAACGTCCTGACTTTC
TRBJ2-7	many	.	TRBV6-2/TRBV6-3	CASTDFAGTNSYEQYF	TGTGCCAGCACCGATTTCGCCGGGACAAATTCCTACGAGCAGTACTTC
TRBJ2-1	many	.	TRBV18	CASSPPATPYNEQFF	TGTGCCAGCTCACCACCCGCGACACCTTACAATGAGCAGTTCTTC
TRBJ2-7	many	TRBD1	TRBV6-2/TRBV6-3	CASSRIDRGDNSYEQYF	TGTGCCAGCAGTCGTATCGACAGGGGTGATAACTCCTACGAGCAGTACTTT
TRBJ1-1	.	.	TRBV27	CASRQTDTEAFF	TGTGCCAGCAGACAAACAGATACTGAAGCTTTCTTT
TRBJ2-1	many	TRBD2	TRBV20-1	CSAKLPRASGRPHYNEQFF	TGCAGTGCTAAACTTCCACGGGCTAGCGGAAGACCTCATTACAATGAGCAGTTCTTC
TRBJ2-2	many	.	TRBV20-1	CSASTGYTGELFF	TGCAGTGCTAGTACAGGGTACACCGGGGAGCTGTTTTTT
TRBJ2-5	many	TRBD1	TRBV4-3	CASSQDGQGARETQYF	TGCGCCAGCAGCCAAGATGGGCAGGGGGCTCGGGAGACCCAGTACTTC
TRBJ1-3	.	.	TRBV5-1	CASSASAYGNTIYF	TGCGCCAGCAGCGCGTCAGCCTATGGAAACACCATATATTTT
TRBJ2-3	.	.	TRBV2	CASSVGDMGFLIDTQYF	TGTGCCAGCAGTGTAGGCGACATGGGGTTCCTTATAGATACGCAGTATTTT
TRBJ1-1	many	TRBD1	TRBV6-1	CASRETGDTEAFF	TGTGCCAGCAGGGAAACAGGGGACACTGAAGCTTTCTTT
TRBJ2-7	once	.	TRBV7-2	CASSSRYQYEQYF	TGTGCCAGCAGCTCAAGGTATCAGTACGAGCAGTACTTC